The rows below give T cell receptor beta chains drawn from one sample of a study of blood T cell repertoires in COVID-19. TCRdb's copy holds only in-frame clones and misses some; the assay was immunoSEQ multiplex PCR. The top ten hold less than 20% of the sample, which has 100,000 to 150,000 clones, about 89% seen once. The source material was peripheral blood. These receptors originate from a man aged 45-60 years with active or convalescent COVID-19. The CDR3 runs from the conserved cysteine through the conserved F or W. The D gene is left open where the match is weak. Clone size, where shown, is once, few, many, or a class for clones that have expanded.

V	size	J	D	CDR3	DNA
TRBV4-3	.	TRBJ1-6	TRBD1	CASSQLTGTGPSPLHF	TGCGCCAGCAGCCAATTGACCGGGACAGGGCCCTCACCCCTCCACTTT
TRBV5-1	.	TRBJ1-4	.	CASSLGPIGDGEKLFF	TGCGCCAGCAGCTTGGGCCCGATAGGGGATGGCGAAAAACTGTTTTTT
TRBV19	few	TRBJ1-4	.	CASSTQGATNEKLFF	TGTGCCAGTAGTACTCAGGGCGCAACTAATGAAAAACTGTTTTTT
TRBV7-2	.	TRBJ2-7	TRBD2	CASSPTSGFPYEQYF	TGTGCCAGCAGCCCGACTAGCGGATTTCCCTACGAGCAGTACTTC
TRBV5-1	.	TRBJ1-1	.	CASSLATATTEAFF	TGCGCCAGCAGCTTGGCAACAGCTACCACTGAAGCTTTCTTT
TRBV19	.	TRBJ2-2	TRBD1	CASSTPGQVNGELFF	TGTGCCAGTAGTACTCCGGGACAGGTTAACGGGGAGCTGTTTTTT
TRBV6-5	.	TRBJ2-7	.	CASSSGLGSSYEQYF	TGTGCCAGCAGTTCGGGACTGGGGAGCTCCTACGAGCAGTACTTC
TRBV5-8	.	TRBJ1-1	.	CASSLRYSGTEAFF	TGTGCCAGCAGCTTGAGGTACAGCGGGACTGAAGCTTTCTTT
TRBV6-5	.	TRBJ1-2	.	CASSTAGTHYGYTF	TGTGCCAGCAGTACCGCCGGGACTCACTATGGCTACACCTTC
TRBV6-5	.	TRBJ2-5	.	CASSYSTQETQYF	TGTGCCAGCAGTTACTCAACCCAGGAGACCCAGTACTTC
TRBV6-5	.	TRBJ1-5	TRBD1	CASTQGARHQPQHF	TGTGCCAGCACGCAGGGGGCCCGCCATCAGCCCCAGCATTTT
TRBV3-1/TRBV3-2	.	TRBJ2-7	.	CASSQDGAIGYEQYF	TGTGCCAGCAGCCAAGATGGGGCGATAGGCTACGAGCAGTACTTC
TRBV24-1	.	TRBJ2-2	.	CATSDLFTEGGELFF	TGTGCCACCAGTGACCTCTTTACCGAGGGCGGGGAGCTGTTTTTT
TRBV24-1	.	TRBJ1-5	.	CATSDPTVSNQPQHF	TGTGCCACCAGTGACCCGACAGTTAGCAATCAGCCCCAGCATTTT
TRBV28	.	TRBJ2-5	TRBD2	CASSFGTSGQETQYF	TGTGCCAGCAGTTTCGGGACTAGCGGACAAGAGACCCAGTACTTC
TRBV11-2	.	TRBJ2-7	.	CASSSAVNEQYF	TGTGCCAGCAGCTCCGCGGTTAACGAGCAGTACTTC
TRBV19	.	TRBJ2-7	TRBD1	CASSGQGDYEQYF	TGTGCCAGCAGTGGACAGGGCGACTACGAGCAGTACTTC
TRBV2	.	TRBJ2-2	TRBD1	CASSFGQGAWGELFF	TGTGCCAGCAGTTTCGGACAGGGGGCTTGGGGGGAGCTGTTTTTT
TRBV6-5	.	TRBJ1-5	.	CASSPDRKSNQPQHF	TGTGCCAGCAGTCCGGACAGAAAGAGCAATCAGCCCCAGCATTTT
TRBV7-9	.	TRBJ1-2	.	CASSLSQPNLGGYGYTF	TGTGCCAGCAGCTTGAGTCAACCCAATTTAGGGGGCTATGGCTACACCTTC
TRBV19	.	TRBJ2-2	.	CASSLTGTGELFF	TGTGCCAGTAGTCTTACAGGCACCGGGGAGCTGTTTTTT
TRBV6-5	.	TRBJ1-6	.	CASSSGGSPLHF	TGTGCCAGCAGTTCGGGGGGTTCACCCCTCCACTTT
TRBV18	.	TRBJ1-1	.	CASSPLASGVNTEAFF	TGTGCCAGCTCACCCCTAGCTTCGGGGGTGAACACTGAAGCTTTCTTT
TRBV19	once	TRBJ2-5	.	CASSIWGTPETQYF	TGTGCCAGTAGTATCTGGGGGACTCCCGAGACCCAGTACTTC
TRBV5-4	.	TRBJ2-3	.	CASSRPGAGLSTDTQYF	TGTGCCAGCAGCCGCCCGGGAGCCGGTCTTAGCACAGATACGCAGTATTTT
TRBV3-1/TRBV3-2	once	TRBJ2-5	TRBD1	CASSPSTGGGETQYF	TGTGCCAGCAGCCCTTCTACAGGGGGCGGCGAGACCCAGTACTTC
TRBV6-5	.	TRBJ1-1	TRBD1	CASRNRGRDTEAFF	TGTGCCAGCAGAAACAGGGGTAGGGACACTGAAGCTTTCTTT
TRBV5-6	.	TRBJ1-2	.	CASSFVSQLSYGYTF	TGTGCCAGCAGCTTTGTGTCCCAACTTTCCTATGGCTACACCTTC